The next 12 T cell receptor beta chains were all read from a single sample in a study of Ad26.COV2.S vaccination and SARS-CoV-2 variants. Treatment denoted: about 20 received Ad26.COV2.S at low or high dose, single or two shots; about five received placebo; per-sample allocation not given. Samples came from day 63 after the first vaccine or placebo injection. The data were produced by immunoSEQ multiplex PCR, yet TCRdb's version contains in-frame clones alone and is incomplete. The table lists fewer than 400,000 clones, roughly nine tenths of them singletons. This specimen was peripheral blood, taken in a trial of Ad26.COV2.S vaccine versus placebo. These receptors originate from a person aged 18-60 years who received the Ad26.COV2.S COVID-19 vaccine or a placebo.

CDR3 amino acids: CASSIRPRTGELFF. DNA for the CDR3: TGTGCCAGCAGTATTAGACCGAGAACCGGGGAGCTGTTTTTT. The chain carries TRBV27 and TRBJ2-2, with D hard to call. V lost 5 bases to trimming and J lost 5 bases, with 12 bases between them. The germline CDR1 and CDR2 sequences are MNHEY and SMNVEV (reference sequence). There are 14 residues in the CDR3.

The CDR3 reads CASSLGEYSNQPQHF. The CDR3, as DNA: TGTGCCAGCAGCTTAGGGGAGTATAGCAATCAGCCCCAGCATTTT. The rearrangement uses TRBV13 and TRBJ1-5; the D is unclear. The ends were cut back, 0 bases at V and 0 bases at J, with 6 bases in the middle. This CDR3 region has 15 residues. CDR1 PRHDT and CDR2 FYEKMQ come from the germline V gene (reference sequence).

V and J are TRBV5-6 and TRBJ1-2, with D uncertain. With 0 bases removed from V and 2 bases from J, the gap between germline ends came to 5 bases. The CDR3 is made up of 13 amino acids. CDR1 and CDR2 from the germline V gene are SGHDT and YYEEEE. In nucleotides, the CDR3 is TGTGCCAGCAGCTTGGGTATAAACTATGGCTACACCTTC. This translates into CASSLGINYGYTF.

This clone was seen only once. The chain employs TRBV18 and TRBJ1-1; 7 bases align to TRBD1. There are 16 residues in the CDR3. V lost 2 bases and J lost 4; bases outside the gene matches: 10. CDR1 and CDR2 (germline): KGHSH, LQKENI. CDR3 DNA sequence: TGTGCCAGCTCACCAACCGGGATACAGGGGCTCACTGAAGCTTTCTTT. Encoded protein: CASSPTGIQGLTEAFF.

This chain uses TRBV10-3 with TRBJ2-1; D perhaps matches TRBD2 (6 bases). Trimming left V 3 bases short and J 4 bases short, with 13 bases between. CDR3 length: 15 amino acids. The germline V gene encodes CDR1 ENHRY and CDR2 SYGVKD. For the CDR3, the DNA is TGTGCCATCAGTGACGCCGGGAGACAGTACAATGAGCAGTTCTTC. Translating it yields CAISDAGRQYNEQFF.

Points on this clone: The same CDR3 can be traced to other DNA sequences in this sample. The chain couples TRBV13 to TRBJ1-1; the match to TRBD1 covers 9 bases. The ends lost 5 bases at V and 1 base at J; junction bases unmatched: 2. Germline V CDR1 and CDR2: PRHDT, FYEKMQ (reference sequence). The CDR3 runs 14 residues. Here the CDR3 DNA reads TGTGCCAGCAGCCTGGGACAGGGGAACACTGAAGCTTTCTTT. Encoded protein: CASSLGQGNTEAFF.

This sequence joins TRBV6-2 or TRBV6-3 and TRBJ1-2; D gene unclear. The CDR3 consists of 13 residues. Trimming removed 4 bases at V and 2 bases at J, with 8 bases between. CDR1 and CDR2 from the germline V gene are MNHEY and SVGEGT. CDR3 amino acids: CASSSNDNYGYTF. The CDR3 DNA is TGTGCCAGCAGTTCCAACGACAACTATGGCTACACCTTC.

This clone appeared a single time. The chain uses TRBV7-9 and TRBJ2-6; D unresolved. Germline CDR1 reads SEHNR; CDR2 reads FQNEAQ (reference sequence). The V gene lost 0 bases and the J gene lost 2 bases, with 2 bases spanning the gap. The CDR3 totals 14 residues. CDR3: CASSLAAGANVLTF. CDR3 bases: TGTGCCAGCAGCTTAGCTGCTGGGGCCAACGTCCTGACTTTC.

This clone was observed a few times. V is TRBV7-9 and J is TRBJ2-6; no definite D call. This CDR3 contains 17 residues. Trimming removed 5 bases from V and 1 base from J, with 15 bases in between. Germline V lookup: CDR1 SEHNR, CDR2 FQNEAQ (reference sequence). CDR3 DNA sequence: TGTGCCAGCAGCCCAATCCGCGTGGGTTCTGGGGCCAACGTCCTGACTTTC. This encodes CASSPIRVGSGANVLTF.

V usage is TRBV24-1 and J usage is TRBJ2-3; D might be TRBD1 (5 bases). V gave up 3 bases and J gave up 1 base, with 7 bases separating them. Germline CDR1 reads KGHDR; CDR2 reads SFDVKD. The length of the CDR3 is 14 residues. The CDR3 bases are TGTGCCACCAGTGATGTAGGGGGCACAGATACGCAGTATTTT. It codes for CATSDVGGTDTQYF.

This sequence joins TRBV7-9 and TRBJ1-1, with 10 positions matching TRBD1. The CDR3 spans 15 residues. V dropped 5 bases and J dropped 5; count of bases not matched to a gene: 8. Germline V gives CDR1 SEHNR, CDR2 FQNEAQ (reference sequence). DNA of the CDR3: TGTGCCAGCAGCACCGACAGGGGGCTCGGGACTGAAGCTTTCTTT. Amino acids: CASSTDRGLGTEAFF.

This clone was observed a few times. The chain combines TRBV6-2 or TRBV6-3 with TRBJ1-5; 7 bases fit TRBD1. V was pared by 6 bases and J by 4 bases, with 12 bases of the junction left unmatched. Germline-derived CDR1 and CDR2 are MNHEY and SVGEGT. The CDR3 extends over 16 amino acids. CDR3 nucleotide sequence: TGTGCCAGCAGCCCTCTCCGGGACAGACTGAATCAGCCCCAGCATTTT. Translating it yields CASSPLRDRLNQPQHF.